Presented here are 31 T cell receptor beta chains from one specimen sequenced in a study of vaccination and CD4 T cells after COVID-19. The Oncomine TCR Beta short-read assay was applied to DNA of cultured CD4+ T cells. TCRdb reanalysed the PCR reads using MiXCR and keeps one entry per CDR3 protein. The sample has approximately 24,000 distinct CDR3 sequences; 40% to 50% are singletons. The time point is: late sampling 161 to 241 days after vaccination in a few convalescent patients. Sample treatment: roughly 10-day PBMC culture with coronavirus spike peptide pools or control peptides (ViraFEST assay). Antigens for these TCRs are unknown. This specimen was CD4+ T cells from blood, cultured in vitro, taken about 7 months after SARS-CoV-2 vaccination. These receptors were collected from a human donor who had recovered from COVID-19.

The chain is built from TRBV20-1 and TRBJ2-1; 9 nucleotides agree with TRBD2. The germline CDR1 and CDR2 sequences are DFQATT and SNEGSKA (reference sequence). Trimming cost V 4 bases and J 8 bases; bases outside gene matches: 12. The CDR3 spans 15 residues. CDR3 loop: CSAIGRGGRADEQFF. Written as DNA, the CDR3 is TGCAGTGCTATAGGCCGTGGCGGGAGGGCCGATGAGCAGTTCTTC.

The chain has TRBV27 and TRBJ2-3; D possibly uses TRBD1 or TRBD2 (5 bases each). CDR3 length: 14 amino acids. Per the germline V gene, CDR1 is MNHEY and CDR2 is SMNVEV (reference sequence). V was clipped by 2 bases and J by 4 bases, with 10 bases between them. The CDR3 loop reads CASSLGDGADTQYF. The CDR3 DNA sequence: TGTGCCAGCAGTTTAGGGGACGGCGCAGATACGCAGTATTTT.

CDR3: CSARDRGLYGYTF. In DNA, the CDR3 is TGCAGTGCTAGGGACAGGGGGCTGTACGGCTACACCTTC. This rearrangement joins TRBV20-1 to TRBJ1-2; TRBD1 matches 11 bases. V gave up 3 bases and J gave up 8 bases; unmatched junction bases: 5. Germline values: CDR1 DFQATT, CDR2 SNEGSKA (reference sequence). The CDR3 has 13 residues.

This clonotype was seen a few times. This chain links TRBV7-9 with TRBJ1-2; possible D gene TRBD1, 5 bases. The CDR3 covers 14 residues. The V gene lost 0 bases and the J gene lost 4 bases, with 9 bases spanning the gap. The germline V gene has CDR1 SEHNR and CDR2 FQNEAQ (reference sequence). The CDR3 loop reads CASSLAGGGYGYTF. The CDR3 DNA is TGTGCCAGCAGCTTAGCGGGGGGGGGCTATGGCTACACCTTC.

V and J are TRBV28 and TRBJ1-5, with no clear D. This CDR3 has 15 amino acids. Trimming left V 3 bases short and J 6 bases short, with 15 bases between. Germline-derived CDR1 and CDR2 are MDHEN and SYDVKM. The CDR3 coding sequence is TGTGCCAGCAGTTTTCCCGGACGCGGTCCTCAGCCCCAGCATTTT. Translating it yields CASSFPGRGPQPQHF. Full variable domain (remainder filled in from reference TRBV28 and TRBJ1-5): DVKVTQSSRYLVKRTGEKVFLECVQDMDHENMFWYRQDPGLGLRLIYFSYDVKMKEKGDIPEGYSVSREKKERFSLILESASTNQTSMYLCASSFPGRGPQPQHFGDGTRLSIL.

The rearrangement uses TRBV20-1 and TRBJ2-5; D possibly corresponds to TRBD2 (6 bases). The CDR3 extends over 16 amino acids. Trimming left V 3 bases short and J 5 bases short, with 22 bases between. The germline V gene encodes CDR1 DFQATT and CDR2 SNEGSKA (reference sequence). CDR3 loop: CSARGDFPGLSETQYF. In DNA form, the CDR3 reads TGCAGTGCTAGGGGGGACTTCCCTGGTCTGTCGGAGACCCAGTACTTC.

This clonotype was seen more than once but under ten times. Here the CDR3 DNA reads TGTGCCAGCACCCCGGGACTAGTTCCAAATGAGCAGTTCTTC. It is translated as CASTPGLVPNEQFF. V and J are TRBV7-2 and TRBJ2-1; 8 nucleotides agree with TRBD2. Germline-derived CDR1 and CDR2 are SGHTA and FQGNSA. The CDR3 loop spans 14 amino acids. V lost 7 bases and J lost 7; bases outside the gene matches: 9. The full variable domain, with the rest looked up from reference TRBV7-2 and TRBJ2-1, is GAGVSQSPSNKVTEKGKDVELRCDPISGHTALYWYRQSLGQGLEFLIYFQGNSAPDKSGLPSDRFSAERTGGSVSTLTIQRTQQEDSAVYLCASTPGLVPNEQFFGPGTRLTVL.

The chain has TRBV28 and TRBJ2-7; the match to TRBD2 covers 9 bases. The trim removed 3 bases at V and 5 bases at J, leaving 5 bases unmatched. CDR1 and CDR2 (germline): MDHEN, SYDVKM. The CDR3 runs 14 residues. CDR3 bases: TGTGCCAGCAGTTTGCCTCTAGCGGGAAACGAGCAGTACTTC. This translates into CASSLPLAGNEQYF.

The chain's CDR3 is CSASRTLHRVLHF. The CDR3 DNA is TGCAGTGCTAGCCGGACCCTCCACAGGGTCCTCCACTTT. The V and J genes are TRBV20-1 and TRBJ1-6, with a possible D match to TRBD1 (6 bases). The CDR3 loop spans 13 amino acids. Deletions cut 3 bases from V and 15 bases from J, with 18 bases between. Germline CDR1 DFQATT, CDR2 SNEGSKA (reference sequence).

This chain uses TRBV28 with TRBJ1-2; D gene uncertain. CDR1 is MDHEN, CDR2 SYDVKM, per germline. The CDR3 loop spans 14 amino acids. Trimming shortened V by 2 bases and J by 6 bases, and 13 bases separated the two germline ends. The CDR3 sequence is CASSLVQNYHGYTF. The CDR3, as DNA: TGTGCCAGCAGTTTAGTTCAAAACTACCATGGCTACACCTTC.

The V gene is TRBV10-3, the J gene TRBJ1-1; D unresolved. The CDR3 runs to 14 residues. The germline CDR1 and CDR2 sequences are ENHRY and SYGVKD. V was clipped by 0 bases and J by 5 bases, with 10 bases between them. As DNA, the CDR3 is TGTGCCATCAGTGAGTCGTTCAGTCCGACTGAAGCTTTCTTT. Protein sequence: CAISESFSPTEAFF.

This chain connects TRBV28 to TRBJ1-5, with D unclear. Between the trimmed V and J ends, which lost 8 bases and 2 bases, there was a span of 13 bases. This CDR3 is built from 14 residues. CDR1 and CDR2 (germline): MDHEN, SYDVKM. CDR3 sequence reads: CASLQNGGNQPQHF. The CDR3 region has the DNA TGTGCCAGCCTCCAAAACGGGGGCAATCAGCCCCAGCATTTT.

The sample holds one count of this clonotype. At one end the junction does not follow the germline gene, possibly because of a read error. V gene TRBV2 combines with J gene TRBJ1-1, with TRBD1 matching 8 bases. Germline CDR1 reads SNHLY; CDR2 reads FYNNEI. The CDR3 has 15 amino acids. The CDR3: CAGRPGTTGDTEAFF. CDR3 nucleotide sequence: TGTGCCGGCAGACCCGGCACGACAGGGGACACTGAAGCTTTCTTT.

The sample holds one count of this clonotype. The V gene is TRBV28, the J gene TRBJ1-1; no clear D. Germline V gene data show CDR1 as MDHEN and CDR2 as SYDVKM. This CDR3 is built from 15 residues. V was shortened by 6 bases and J by 1 base, with 15 bases between the two germline ends. The CDR3 reads CASSPYGWTNTEAFF. The CDR3 nucleotides are TGTGCCAGCAGCCCCTACGGGTGGACGAACACTGAAGCTTTCTTT.

V and J are TRBV20-1 and TRBJ2-7; maybe TRBD1 (6 bases). This CDR3 spans 12 amino acids. The V end was cut by 6 bases, the J end by 4 bases, with 13 bases between. The germline gives CDR1 DFQATT, CDR2 SNEGSKA (reference sequence). This CDR3 is CSASGVGYEQYF. CDR3 DNA sequence: TGCAGTGCCTCAGGGGTCGGGTACGAGCAGTACTTC.

This clonotype was seen a few times. The rearrangement joins TRBV20-1 to TRBJ2-5; TRBD2 agrees at 10 bases. V trimming: 1 base; J trimming: 0 bases; junction bases outside the gene matches: 2. The CDR3 is made up of 15 amino acids. Germline V gene lookup returns CDR1 DFQATT and CDR2 SNEGSKA (reference sequence). Written as DNA, the CDR3 is TGCAGTGCTAGAGGGACTAGCGGACACCAAGAGACCCAGTACTTC. It translates to CSARGTSGHQETQYF.

The chain links TRBV6-2 or TRBV6-3 to TRBJ1-5; the match to TRBD1 covers 7 bases. The CDR3 extends over 18 amino acids. Germline V gene sequence: CDR1 MNHEY, CDR2 SVGEGT. V gave up 0 bases and J gave up 0 bases; unmatched junction bases: 8. The CDR3 DNA sequence: TGTGCCAGCAGTTACTCGTACAGGGGCGGATATAGCAATCAGCCCCAGCATTTT. Its protein product is CASSYSYRGGYSNQPQHF.

The V call is TRBV27, the J call TRBJ2-2; the match to TRBD2 covers 10 bases. Per germline, CDR1 MNHEY and CDR2 SMNVEV (reference sequence). The CDR3 contains 16 residues. J was trimmed by 7 bases and V by 7 bases; bases with no gene match: 12. CDR3 sequence: CASNSMGVAGGGELFF. The CDR3 DNA reads as TGTGCCAGCAACTCCATGGGGGTAGCGGGAGGCGGGGAGCTGTTTTTT.

The chain links TRBV4-1 to TRBJ2-7, with a tentative D call TRBD2 (5 bases). Germline CDR1 reads MGHRA; CDR2 reads YSYEKL. The V end lost 3 bases, the J end lost 3 bases, and 21 bases lay between the germline ends. The CDR3 covers 17 residues. The CDR3 sequence: CASSQSGLVPPFYEQYF. In DNA form, the CDR3 reads TGCGCCAGCAGCCAGAGCGGCCTGGTCCCTCCCTTCTACGAGCAGTACTTC.

The J gene is TRBJ1-2, the V gene TRBV6-5; D is unresolved. CDR3 size: 14 residues. V lost 2 bases, J lost 0 bases, and 7 bases lay in between. Per the germline V gene, CDR1 is MNHEY and CDR2 is SVGAGI. The CDR3 region has the DNA TGTGCCAGCAGTTACGGCAGTTCTAACTATGGCTACACCTTC. Translation gives CASSYGSSNYGYTF.

The chain is built from TRBV28 and TRBJ1-5, with D perhaps matching TRBD1 (5 bases). V was clipped by 6 bases and J by 0 bases, with 9 bases between them. CDR3 length: 14 residues. Germline CDR1 and CDR2: MDHEN and SYDVKM. CDR3 region: CASRGAYSNQPQHF. The CDR3 nucleotides are TGTGCCAGCAGAGGGGCATATAGCAATCAGCCCCAGCATTTT.

This chain links TRBV7-9 with TRBJ2-1, with 12 bases identical to TRBD2. With V trimmed by 4 bases and J by 6 bases, 7 bases remained unmatched. Germline CDR1 SEHNR, CDR2 FQNEAQ (reference sequence). The CDR3 extends over 16 amino acids. CDR3 protein: CASSSRLAGDRNEQFF. CDR3 in DNA: TGTGCCAGCAGCTCACGACTAGCGGGAGACCGCAATGAGCAGTTCTTC.

Only a few counts were recorded for this clonotype. J is TRBJ2-1 and V is TRBV7-8; weak D call: TRBD2 (6 bases). Trimming took off 6 bases at V and 4 bases at J, with 16 bases between the two ends. Germline loops: CDR1 SGHVS, CDR2 FQNEAQ. The CDR3 is 15 residues long. This chain's CDR3 is CASSRSGNLYNEQFF. CDR3 nucleotide sequence: TGTGCCAGCAGTCGTAGCGGAAACTTGTACAATGAGCAGTTCTTC.

This clonotype was seen a few times. The chain combines TRBV19 with TRBJ2-7; TRBD1 is a possible D gene (5 bases). Germline V gene lookup returns CDR1 LNHDA and CDR2 SQIVND (reference sequence). V gave up 6 bases and J gave up 2 bases, with 11 bases separating them. CDR3 length equals 13 residues. CDR3: CASRVGPPYEQYF. The CDR3 coding sequence is TGTGCCAGTAGGGTGGGGCCCCCCTACGAGCAGTACTTC.

J is TRBJ2-3 and V is TRBV6-2 or TRBV6-3; the D gene is possibly TRBD1 (5 bases). V lost 4 bases, J lost 11 bases, and 22 bases lay in between. Germline CDR1 is MNHEY and CDR2 is SVGEGT. This CDR3 is built from 15 residues. The CDR3 sequence is CASSSPQLRQFGQYF. DNA for the CDR3: TGTGCCAGCAGTTCCCCACAGCTGAGACAGTTTGGGCAGTATTTT.

The rearrangement joins TRBV20-1 to TRBJ2-7, with a weak D call TRBD2 (5 bases). The germline CDR1 and CDR2 sequences are DFQATT and SNEGSKA (reference sequence). The CDR3 length is 15 residues. Trimming pared 3 bases from V and 6 bases from J, leaving 21 bases between. For the CDR3, the DNA is TGCAGTGCTAGCGAAGCGGCCGTTCTCCTAGGCGAGCAGTACTTC. Translation: CSASEAAVLLGEQYF.

This clonotype has only a few counts. The chain employs TRBV20-1 and TRBJ2-1, with unresolved D. The V end lost 3 bases, the J end lost 5 bases, and 8 bases lay between the germline ends. This CDR3 region has 12 residues. Per germline, CDR1 DFQATT and CDR2 SNEGSKA (reference sequence). In DNA, the CDR3 is TGCAGTGCTAGTCAGCAACACAATGAGCAGTTCTTC. Its translation: CSASQQHNEQFF.

Written as DNA, the CDR3 is TGTGCCAGCAGATCGACACCGAACACCGGGGAGCTGTTTTTT. It encodes CASRSTPNTGELFF. The rearrangement uses TRBV28 and TRBJ2-2; D remains unclear. The ends were cut back, 6 bases at V and 0 bases at J, with 8 bases in the middle. The CDR3 contains 14 residues. The germline CDR1 and CDR2 sequences are MDHEN and SYDVKM.

The table lists this clonotype with a few counts. The J gene is TRBJ2-5, the V gene TRBV7-8; TRBD2 aligns across 10 bases. The CDR3 totals 18 residues. CDR1 and CDR2 from the germline V gene are SGHVS and FQNEAQ. V shed 0 bases, J shed 2 bases, and the junction held 9 bases outside the gene matches. The DNA of the CDR3 is TGTGCCAGCAGCTTAGCGCGCCTAGCGGGAGAGAGGCAAGAGACCCAGTACTTC. Translated: CASSLARLAGERQETQYF.

The CDR3: CASSAVGHSNQPQHF. The CDR3 DNA reads TGTGCCAGCAGCGCCGTGGGGCACTCCAATCAGCCCCAGCATTTT. The chain has TRBV9 and TRBJ1-5; maybe TRBD1 (5 bases). V was trimmed by 3 bases and J by 3 bases, leaving 13 bases between them. Germline loops: CDR1 SGDLS, CDR2 YYNGEE. The CDR3 loop spans 15 amino acids. Using reference TRBV9 and TRBJ1-5 for the parts outside the CDR3, the full variable domain is DSGVTQTPKHLITATGQRVTLRCSPRSGDLSVYWYQQSLDQGLQFLIQYYNGEERAKGNILERFSAQQFPDLHSELNLSSLELGDSALYFCASSAVGHSNQPQHFGDGTRLSIL.

The CDR3 coding sequence is TGCAGTGCCCCAGGGGGCGCGTTTGGCAATCAGCCCCAGCATTTT. It codes for CSAPGGAFGNQPQHF. The chain couples TRBV20-1 to TRBJ1-5; 8 bases agree with TRBD1. In germline, CDR1 is DFQATT, CDR2 SNEGSKA (reference sequence). V lost 6 bases to trimming and J lost 2 bases; unmatched junction nucleotides: 9. This CDR3 region has 15 residues.